A single sample is the source of the 4 T cell receptor beta chains below, sequenced in a study of glioma-infiltrating T cells after dendritic cell vaccination. This table comes from immunoSEQ multiplex PCR, and its TCRdb copy is limited to in-frame clones, with some not included. The sample lists about 99,000 clones; 80% to 90% were seen once. The specimen comprised blood, sampled before dendritic cell vaccination. The receptors shown here come from a human donor with glioblastoma.

There are a few counts of this clone. This sequence joins TRBV6-6 and TRBJ1-4, with D unresolved. Germline loops: CDR1 MNHNY, CDR2 SVGAGI (reference sequence). This CDR3 spans 13 amino acids. With 4 bases removed from V and 8 bases from J, the gap between germline ends came to 11 bases. The CDR3 is CASSSTVGEKLFF. Here the CDR3 DNA reads TGTGCCAGCAGTTCCACGGTCGGGGAAAAACTGTTTTTT.

The rearrangement joins TRBV6-1 to TRBJ1-1, with 9 bases aligning to TRBD1. CDR1 MNHNS and CDR2 SASEGT come from the germline V gene. V lost 8 bases and J lost 5; bases outside the gene matches: 12. The CDR3 runs 15 residues. CDR3 nucleotides: TGTGCCAGCGGTGTACCGGGACAGGGTAGGACTGAAGCTTTCTTT. The encoded protein is CASGVPGQGRTEAFF.

V usage is TRBV27 and J usage is TRBJ1-6; D gene ambiguous. Germline loops: CDR1 MNHEY, CDR2 SMNVEV (reference sequence). Trimming took 6 bases from V and 7 from J, leaving 13 bases between them. CDR3 length equals 14 residues. The chain's CDR3 is CASSLPTGNSPLHF. The CDR3 nucleotides read TGTGCCAGCAGCCTTCCTACGGGAAATTCACCCCTCCACTTT.

This chain connects TRBV5-1 to TRBJ1-2, with 9 bases that match TRBD1. V gave up 4 bases and J gave up 5 bases; unmatched junction bases: 9. CDR3 length: 15 residues. Looked up from germline, CDR1 is SGHRS and CDR2 is YFSETQ. Here the CDR3 reads CASSPRGDRAYGYTF. In DNA, the CDR3 is TGCGCCAGCAGCCCTAGGGGGGACAGGGCTTATGGCTACACCTTC.